These 30 T cell receptor beta chains came from one sample sequenced in a study of metastatic and nonmetastatic thyroid tumors. All patients were treatment-naive before thyroid surgery. TCRdb re-called the PCR reads through MiXCR. The sample carries around 2,000 clones, around 9.9% recorded once. Sequenced sample: tumor tissue. These receptors were taken from a female donor with papillary thyroid cancer or a benign thyroid nodule (not recorded which). Some clones in this sample may be carry-over from other donors' samples.

This clone has just one count. The genes are TRBV11-1 and TRBJ2-3, with TRBD1 as a possible D gene (5 bases). The J call may be wrong; the DNA end is better matched by TRBJ1-5. Germline V gives CDR1 SGHAT, CDR2 FQDESV (reference sequence). This CDR3 is 16 amino acids long. DNA for the CDR3: TGTGCCAGCATCCCCGACGGGGGGACTAGCACAGATACGCAGCATTTT. Protein sequence: CASIPDGGTSTDTQHF.

This clone appeared a few times. A read error may account for a junction end that differs from germline. CDR3 sequence: CAVRVQGPNEKLFF. In DNA, the CDR3 is TGTGCCGTCAGGGTACAGGGACCTAATGAAAAACTGTTTTTT. V is TRBV10-3 and J is TRBJ1-4, with TRBD1 as a possible D gene (6 bases). Per the germline V gene, CDR1 is ENHRY and CDR2 is SYGVKD. This CDR3 region has 14 residues.

This clone was counted at least ten times. This chain links TRBV4-1 with TRBJ1-6; no definite D call. The CDR3 covers 15 residues. Per the germline V gene, CDR1 is MGHRA and CDR2 is YSYEKL. The ends were cut back, 3 bases at V and 5 bases at J, with 11 bases in the middle. CDR3 DNA sequence: TGCGCCAGCAGCCACCCCCCGGGGAATAATTCACCCCTCCACTTT. Protein sequence: CASSHPPGNNSPLHF.

In its sample, this clone is medium-sized (0.01 to 0.1%). The chain employs TRBV2 and TRBJ1-6; 8 nucleotides agree with TRBD1. This CDR3 has 15 residues. The V gene end was trimmed by 11 bases and the J gene end by 9 bases; junction bases not matched to a gene: 15. Germline loops: CDR1 SNHLY, CDR2 FYNNEI. The CDR3 sequence: CALKPQGAFSSPLHF. CDR3 coding DNA: TGTGCCCTTAAGCCCCAGGGGGCTTTCAGTTCACCCCTCCACTTT.

This clone was seen repeatedly, ten times or more. A much larger clone is a single base away; this may be a read error. The same CDR3 can be traced to other DNA sequences in this sample. V gene TRBV7-2 combines with J gene TRBJ1-1; unclear D gene. This CDR3 contains 13 residues. Germline CDR1 reads SGHTA; CDR2 reads FQGNSA. The CDR3 reads CASSLVWAVEAFF. The CDR3 coding sequence is TGTGCCAGCAGCTTAGTCTGGGCAGTTGAAGCCTTCTTT.

For this clone: At one boundary the junction diverges from the germline segment, which might be a read error. The rearrangement uses TRBV12-3 or TRBV12-4 and TRBJ1-2; possibly TRBD1 for D (6 bases). The CDR3 consists of 11 residues. As DNA, the CDR3 is TGTGTCAGCAGGGGCTTCCATGGCTACACCTTC. Amino acids: CVSRGFHGYTF.

This clone was counted ten times or more. V gene TRBV25-1 combines with J gene TRBJ2-3; 9 bases match TRBD1. The CDR3 runs 20 residues. Per the germline V gene, CDR1 is MGHDK and CDR2 is SYGVNS. The junction had 13 bases not matched to a gene; V was cut back by 0 bases and J by 0 bases. The CDR3 DNA sequence: TGTGCCAGCAGTGAATATATTAGCCGGGCGGGGACAGGGAGCACAGATACGCAGTATTTT. Translated: CASSEYISRAGTGSTDTQYF.

This clone is termed medium-sized. The chain recombines TRBV6-6 with TRBJ2-1, with D perhaps TRBD2 (7 bases). Trimming removed 4 bases at V and 10 bases at J, with 32 bases between. CDR1 and CDR2 from the germline V gene are MNHNY and SVGAGI (reference sequence). CDR3 size: 19 residues. The CDR3 region has the DNA TGTGCCAGCAGTTCCCGGAGGTTTCGGGGGGCTGGTTTTGGTAGGGAGCAGTTCTTC. Amino acids: CASSSRRFRGAGFGREQFF.

This clone is classed as medium-sized. In the same sample, other DNA sequences code for this CDR3. The chain is built from TRBV12-5 and TRBJ1-5, with D possibly being TRBD1 (5 bases). The length of the CDR3 is 16 residues. Germline V gives CDR1 LGHNT, CDR2 FRNRAP. The V end was cut by 3 bases, the J end by 0 bases, with 12 bases between. CDR3 bases: TGTGCTAGTGGTTTAACAGGAAGAGATAGCAATCAGCCCCAGCATTTT. Translated: CASGLTGRDSNQPQHF.

This clone appeared many times. The CDR3 DNA reads as TGTGCCATCAGCGGGGGGGGGGGTGTCACTGAAGCTTTCTTT. This translates into CAISGGGGVTEAFF. The genes are TRBV10-3 and TRBJ1-1; D may be TRBD1 (5 bases). Per germline, CDR1 ENHRY and CDR2 SYGVKD. V was shortened by 6 bases and J by 4 bases, with 15 bases between the two germline ends. The CDR3 length is 14 residues.

By share of the sample, this clone is medium-sized. The rearrangement joins TRBV5-1 to TRBJ2-7; a possible D gene is TRBD1 (6 bases). CDR1 and CDR2 from the germline V gene are SGHRS and YFSETQ. The CDR3 runs to 12 residues. V lost 1 base to trimming and J lost 4 bases, with 6 bases between them. The CDR3 coding sequence is TGCGCCAGCAGCTTGACAGGGTACGAGCAGTACTTC. Protein product: CASSLTGYEQYF.

With respect to this clone: A read error may account for a junction end that differs from germline. The J gene is TRBJ2-5, the V gene TRBV7-3, with a possible D match to TRBD2 (5 bases). The CDR3 spans 14 residues. Germline-derived CDR1 and CDR2 are SGHTA and FQGTGA. The CDR3 sequence is CANSLQGLVETQYF. DNA of the CDR3: TGTGCCAACAGCCTCCAAGGACTGGTGGAGACCCAGTACTTC.

The V call is TRBV15, the J call TRBJ2-1, with 12 bases aligning to TRBD2. The CDR3 is made up of 17 amino acids. Germline lookup yields CDR1 LNHNV and CDR2 YYDKDF (reference sequence). V shed 7 bases, J shed 5 bases, and the junction held 12 bases outside the gene matches. The CDR3 DNA sequence: TGTGCCACCATCAGCACTAGCGGGGGGTGGATAAACAATGAGCAGTTCTTC. Translation gives CATISTSGGWINNEQFF.

This clone is labeled medium-sized. This rearrangement joins TRBV9 to TRBJ2-7; TRBD1 is a possible D gene (5 bases). Germline V gene lookup returns CDR1 SGDLS and CDR2 YYNGEE. The CDR3 extends over 14 amino acids. Between the trimmed V and J ends, which lost 4 bases and 0 bases, there was a span of 11 bases. CDR3 amino acids: CASSLHRNSYEQYF. For the CDR3, the DNA is TGTGCCAGCAGCCTTCACAGGAACTCCTACGAGCAGTACTTC.

Judged by abundance, this clone is medium-sized (0.01 to 0.1%). The V gene is TRBV29-1, the J gene TRBJ2-7; the match to TRBD1 covers 10 bases. Germline V gives CDR1 SQVTM, CDR2 ANQGSEA. Trimming took 7 bases from V and 5 from J; bases not matched to a gene: 11. This CDR3 is 14 amino acids long. The DNA for the CDR3 is TGCAGCGCCCTGGGCCGACAGGGGGCCCACGAGCAGTACTTC. It specifies CSALGRQGAHEQYF.

This clone qualifies as large. The rearrangement joins TRBV6-2 or TRBV6-3 to TRBJ1-5; weak D call: TRBD1 (5 bases). Per germline, CDR1 MNHEY and CDR2 SVGEGT. V lost 2 bases, J lost 11 bases, and 10 bases lay in between. The CDR3 runs to 12 residues. The chain's CDR3 is CASSYGAGAQHF. The CDR3 nucleotides are TGTGCCAGCAGTTACGGGGCGGGGGCCCAGCATTTT.

V gene TRBV4-1 combines with J gene TRBJ2-7; TRBD1 agrees at 9 bases. The CDR3 is made up of 15 amino acids. The germline V gene encodes CDR1 MGHRA and CDR2 YSYEKL. Trimming took 4 bases from V and 3 from J; bases not matched to a gene: 7. This CDR3 is CASSLSGTGNYEQYF. CDR3 bases: TGCGCCAGCAGCCTGTCCGGGACAGGGAACTACGAGCAGTACTTC.

In this sample, this clone is medium-sized. This rearrangement joins TRBV10-2 to TRBJ1-5, with a possible D match to TRBD1 (5 bases). CDR3 length: 13 residues. CDR1 WSHSY and CDR2 SAAADI come from the germline V gene. The V end lost 8 bases, the J end lost 3 bases, and 11 bases lay between the germline ends. The CDR3 DNA reads as TGCGCCAGCGGGAGGGGTTTCAATCAGCCCCAGCATTTT. It encodes CASGRGFNQPQHF.

This clone was seen only a few times. V gene TRBV12-3 or TRBV12-4 combines with J gene TRBJ1-5, with a possible D match to TRBD1 (6 bases). V lost 2 bases and J 4 bases, leaving 6 bases between the germline ends. The CDR3 totals 13 residues. As DNA, the CDR3 is TGTGCCAGCAGTTTACAGGGGAATCAGCCCCAGCATTTT. Encoded protein: CASSLQGNQPQHF.

Judged by abundance, this clone is medium-sized. The rearrangement joins TRBV6-2 or TRBV6-3 to TRBJ2-5, with 7 bases matching TRBD1. The trim removed 5 bases at V and 5 bases at J, leaving 14 bases unmatched. Germline CDR1 and CDR2: MNHEY and SVGEGT. This CDR3 contains 16 residues. Here the CDR3 DNA reads TGTGCCAGCAGTCTCTACCGGGACAGCTTTTATGAGACCCAGTACTTC. It codes for CASSLYRDSFYETQYF.

In this sample, this clone is medium-sized. The chain has TRBV19 and TRBJ2-7; 10 nucleotides align to TRBD1. V was pared by 0 bases and J by 3 bases, with 2 bases of the junction left unmatched. CDR3 size: 15 residues. CDR1 is LNHDA, CDR2 SQIVND, per germline (reference sequence). The CDR3: CASSIDRDRGYEQYF. The CDR3 DNA reads as TGTGCCAGTAGTATAGACCGGGACAGGGGCTACGAGCAGTACTTC.

Within the sample, this clone is medium-sized. The rearrangement links TRBV6-5 to TRBJ1-1, with 9 positions matching TRBD1. In germline, CDR1 is MNHEY, CDR2 SVGAGI. V lost 3 bases, J lost 5 bases, and 7 bases stayed unmatched. This CDR3 spans 15 amino acids. CDR3 bases: TGTGCCAGCAGTTATAGCAGACAGGGGGAAACTGAAGCTTTCTTT. Its translation: CASSYSRQGETEAFF.

The chain uses TRBV9 and TRBJ2-1; TRBD2 matches at 11 bases. The length of the CDR3 is 12 residues. The junction had 5 bases not matched to a gene; V was cut back by 3 bases and J by 15 bases. CDR1 and CDR2 from the germline V gene are SGDLS and YYNGEE. CDR3 bases: TGTGCCAGCAGCGCGACTAGCGGGGAACGGTTCTTC. Translating gives CASSATSGERFF.

This clone is deemed medium-sized. The gene calls are TRBV7-2 and TRBJ2-3; D not certain. The CDR3 is 12 residues long. From germline, CDR1 is SGHTA and CDR2 FQGNSA. Trimming left V 5 bases short and J 7 bases short, with 10 bases between. The CDR3 region has the DNA TGTGCCAGCAGCGGACCCACCTATACGCAGTATTTT. This encodes CASSGPTYTQYF.

This clone was detected only a few times. The V call is TRBV12-3 or TRBV12-4, the J call TRBJ2-1, with 10 bases aligning to TRBD1. This CDR3 comprises 15 residues. V trimming: 6 bases; J trimming: 8 bases; junction bases outside the gene matches: 10. The CDR3 DNA is TGTGCCAGCAGGTGGACAGGGGGGGCCGGGGATGAGCAGTTCTTC. Translated, it gives CASRWTGGAGDEQFF.

By sample fraction, this clone is medium-sized. The chain uses TRBV7-2 and TRBJ2-3; 7 bases map to TRBD2. CDR1 SGHTA and CDR2 FQGNSA come from the germline V gene. The CDR3 sequence is 16 residues long. J gave up 6 bases and V 3 bases, and 12 bases lay outside the gene matches. The CDR3 here is CASSFYRDYLGDTQYF. In DNA, the CDR3 is TGTGCCAGCAGCTTCTACCGGGACTACCTCGGGGATACGCAGTATTTT. Filled out from reference TRBV7-2 and TRBJ2-3, the complete variable domain reads GAGVSQSPSNKVTEKGKDVELRCDPISGHTALYWYRQSLGQGLEFLIYFQGNSAPDKSGLPSDRFSAERTGGSVSTLTIQRTQQEDSAVYLCASSFYRDYLGDTQYFGPGTRLTVL.

In its sample, this clone ranks as medium-sized (0.01 to 0.1%). The V gene is TRBV19, the J gene TRBJ1-6, with 8 bases identical to TRBD1. V dropped 6 bases and J dropped 11; count of bases not matched to a gene: 6. The CDR3 runs to 13 residues. Germline V gives CDR1 LNHDA, CDR2 SQIVND (reference sequence). This chain's CDR3 is CASRARGLAPLHF. The CDR3 DNA reads as TGTGCCAGTAGAGCCAGGGGGCTAGCACCCCTCCACTTT.

Relative to its sample, this clone is medium-sized. This CDR3 reads CASSSPWGPSYEQYF. CDR3 DNA: TGTGCCAGCAGCTCCCCCTGGGGCCCCTCCTACGAGCAGTACTTC. The V gene is TRBV7-2, the J gene TRBJ2-7; D is possibly TRBD1 (5 bases). The ends were cut back, 4 bases at V and 0 bases at J, with 13 bases in the middle. Per the germline V gene, CDR1 is SGHTA and CDR2 is FQGNSA. The CDR3 totals 15 residues.

This clone is termed medium-sized. It may be a read error: a sequence one base away is much more abundant. Different DNA sequences within this sample yield the same CDR3. The chain carries TRBV6-1 and TRBJ2-1, with D perhaps TRBD2 (6 bases). This CDR3 contains 14 residues. Germline CDR1 MNHNS, CDR2 SASEGT. CDR3 DNA: TGTGCCAGCAAGGGCGGGGTGACCTACAACGAGCAGTTCTTC. It encodes CASKGGVTYNEQFF.

The chain couples TRBV18 to TRBJ1-1; 9 bases line up with TRBD1. Unmatched junction bases numbered 4, after V lost 1 base and J lost 1 base. From germline, CDR1 is KGHSH and CDR2 LQKENI. The CDR3 is made up of 16 amino acids. The CDR3 region is CASSPQDRGSNTEAFF. For the CDR3, the DNA is TGTGCCAGCTCACCACAGGACAGGGGATCGAACACTGAAGCTTTCTTT.